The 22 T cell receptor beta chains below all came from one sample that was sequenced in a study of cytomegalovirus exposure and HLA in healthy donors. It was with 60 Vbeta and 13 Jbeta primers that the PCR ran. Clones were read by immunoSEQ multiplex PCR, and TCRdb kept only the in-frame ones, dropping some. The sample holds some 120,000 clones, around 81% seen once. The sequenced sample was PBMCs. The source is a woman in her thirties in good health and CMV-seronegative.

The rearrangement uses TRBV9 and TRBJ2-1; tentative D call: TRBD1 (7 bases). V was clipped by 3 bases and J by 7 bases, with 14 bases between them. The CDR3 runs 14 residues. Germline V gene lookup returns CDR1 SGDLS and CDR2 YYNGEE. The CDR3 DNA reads TGTGCCAGCAGCGGCTACAGGGGAGGTAATGAGCAGTTCTTC. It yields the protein CASSGYRGGNEQFF.

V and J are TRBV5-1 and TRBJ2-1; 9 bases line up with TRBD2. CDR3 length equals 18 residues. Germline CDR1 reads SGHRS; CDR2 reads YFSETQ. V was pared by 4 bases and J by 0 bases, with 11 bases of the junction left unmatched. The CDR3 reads CASSIVAGGPGSYNEQFF. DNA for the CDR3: TGCGCCAGCAGCATAGTGGCGGGAGGGCCAGGCTCCTACAATGAGCAGTTCTTC.

CDR3 loop: CASSYQVTNTEAFF. CDR3 DNA: TGTGCCAGCAGTTATCAGGTTACTAACACTGAAGCTTTCTTT. This sequence joins TRBV6-5 and TRBJ1-1; D is unclear. Looked up from germline, CDR1 is MNHEY and CDR2 is SVGAGI. With 3 bases removed from V and 2 bases from J, the gap between germline ends came to 10 bases. The CDR3 has 14 residues.

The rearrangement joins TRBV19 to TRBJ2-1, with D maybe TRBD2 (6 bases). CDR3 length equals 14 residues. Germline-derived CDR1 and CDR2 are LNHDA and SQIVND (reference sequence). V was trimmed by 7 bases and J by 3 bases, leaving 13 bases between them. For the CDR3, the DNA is TGTGCCAGTACCTCTAGGAGGGGCTACAATGAGCAGTTCTTC. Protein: CASTSRRGYNEQFF.

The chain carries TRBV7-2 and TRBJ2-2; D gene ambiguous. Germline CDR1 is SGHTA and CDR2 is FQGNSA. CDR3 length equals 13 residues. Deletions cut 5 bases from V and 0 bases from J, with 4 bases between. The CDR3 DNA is TGTGCCAGCAGCCCGTCGAACACCGGGGAGCTGTTTTTT. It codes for CASSPSNTGELFF.

CDR3 region: CASSVGGVRDEQYF. CDR3 DNA: TGTGCCAGCAGCGTAGGCGGGGTTCGAGACGAGCAGTACTTC. This sequence joins TRBV9 and TRBJ2-7; maybe TRBD2 (6 bases). Germline V gene sequence: CDR1 SGDLS, CDR2 YYNGEE. CDR3 size: 14 residues. With 0 bases removed from V and 5 bases from J, the gap between germline ends came to 12 bases.

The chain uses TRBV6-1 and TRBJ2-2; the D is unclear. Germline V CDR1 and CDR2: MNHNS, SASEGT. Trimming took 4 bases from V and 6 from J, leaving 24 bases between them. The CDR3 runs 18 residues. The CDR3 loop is CASSALPVDGGRAGELFF. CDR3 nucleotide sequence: TGTGCCAGCAGTGCATTACCCGTTGATGGCGGTCGGGCCGGGGAGCTGTTTTTT.

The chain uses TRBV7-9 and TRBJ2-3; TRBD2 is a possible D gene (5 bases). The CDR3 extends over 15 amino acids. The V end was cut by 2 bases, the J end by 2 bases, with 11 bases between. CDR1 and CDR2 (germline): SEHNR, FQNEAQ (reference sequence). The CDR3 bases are TGTGCCAGCAGCTTAAAGCGGAAAGACACAGATACGCAGTATTTT. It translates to CASSLKRKDTDTQYF.

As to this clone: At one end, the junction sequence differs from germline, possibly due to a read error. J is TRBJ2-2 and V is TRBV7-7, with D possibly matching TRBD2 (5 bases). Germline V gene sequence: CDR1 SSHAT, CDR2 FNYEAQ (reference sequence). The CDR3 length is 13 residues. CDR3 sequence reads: CASSLARLGELFF. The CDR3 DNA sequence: TGTGCTAGCAGCTTAGCGAGACTCGGGGAGCTGTTTTTT.

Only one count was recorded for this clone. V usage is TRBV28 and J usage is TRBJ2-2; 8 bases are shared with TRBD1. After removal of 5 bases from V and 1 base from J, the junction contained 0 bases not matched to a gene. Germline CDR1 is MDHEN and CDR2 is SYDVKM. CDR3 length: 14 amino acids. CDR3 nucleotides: TGTGCCAGCAGTGGGACAGGGAACACCGGGGAGCTGTTTTTT. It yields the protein CASSGTGNTGELFF.

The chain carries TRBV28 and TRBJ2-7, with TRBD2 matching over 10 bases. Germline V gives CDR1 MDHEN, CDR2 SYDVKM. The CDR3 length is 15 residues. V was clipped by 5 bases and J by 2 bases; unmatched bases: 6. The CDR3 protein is CASSTASGGAYEQYF. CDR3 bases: TGTGCCAGCAGTACCGCCAGCGGGGGGGCCTACGAGCAGTACTTC. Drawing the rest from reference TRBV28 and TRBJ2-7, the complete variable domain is DVKVTQSSRYLVKRTGEKVFLECVQDMDHENMFWYRQDPGLGLRLIYFSYDVKMKEKGDIPEGYSVSREKKERFSLILESASTNQTSMYLCASSTASGGAYEQYFGPGTRLTVT.

CDR3 sequence reads: CASGPGTTYYNEQFF. The DNA for the CDR3 is TGTGCTAGTGGTCCCGGGACAACTTACTACAATGAGCAGTTCTTC. The rearrangement links TRBV12-5 to TRBJ2-1; a possible D gene is TRBD1 (6 bases). This CDR3 has 15 residues. Germline loops: CDR1 LGHNT, CDR2 FRNRAP. The V and J ends lost 5 bases and 3 bases respectively, with 14 bases between them.

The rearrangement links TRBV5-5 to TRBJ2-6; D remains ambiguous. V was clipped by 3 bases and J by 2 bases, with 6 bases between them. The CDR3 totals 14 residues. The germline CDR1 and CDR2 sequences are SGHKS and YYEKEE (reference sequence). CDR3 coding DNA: TGTGCCAGCAGCTGGCTGCCTGGGGCCAACGTCCTGACTTTC. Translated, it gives CASSWLPGANVLTF.

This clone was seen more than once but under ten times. This CDR3 reads CASSDGTNTDTQYF. The CDR3 DNA reads TGTGCCAGTAGTGATGGGACTAACACAGATACGCAGTATTTT. The chain is built from TRBV19 and TRBJ2-3; 7 positions agree with TRBD2. Trimming cost V 5 bases and J 2 bases; bases outside gene matches: 4. Germline V gene data show CDR1 as LNHDA and CDR2 as SQIVND (reference sequence). The CDR3 is 14 residues long.

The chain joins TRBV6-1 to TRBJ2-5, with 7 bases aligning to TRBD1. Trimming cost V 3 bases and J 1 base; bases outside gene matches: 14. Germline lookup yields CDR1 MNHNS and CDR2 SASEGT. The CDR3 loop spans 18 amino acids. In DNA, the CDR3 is TGTGCCAGCAGTGACCTCCCACGGACAGGCGCCCTCCAAGAGACCCAGTACTTC. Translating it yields CASSDLPRTGALQETQYF.

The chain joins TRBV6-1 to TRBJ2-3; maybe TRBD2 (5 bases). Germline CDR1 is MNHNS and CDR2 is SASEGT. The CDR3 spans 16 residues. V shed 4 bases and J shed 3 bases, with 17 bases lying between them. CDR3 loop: CASSVVGNLPTDTQYF. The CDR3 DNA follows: TGTGCCAGCAGTGTTGTCGGGAACTTACCGACAGATACGCAGTATTTT.

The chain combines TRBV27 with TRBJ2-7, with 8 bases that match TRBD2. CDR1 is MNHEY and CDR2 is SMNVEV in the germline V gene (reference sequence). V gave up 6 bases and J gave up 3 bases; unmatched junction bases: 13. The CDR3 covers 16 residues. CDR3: CASSLSSGTSFYEQYF. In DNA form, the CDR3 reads TGTGCCAGCAGCCTCTCCTCAGGGACTAGTTTCTACGAGCAGTACTTC.

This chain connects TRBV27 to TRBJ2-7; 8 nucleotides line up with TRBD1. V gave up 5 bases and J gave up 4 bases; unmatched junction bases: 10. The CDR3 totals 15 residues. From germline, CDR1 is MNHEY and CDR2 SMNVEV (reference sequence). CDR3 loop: CASSPWDRSGYEQYF. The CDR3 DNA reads TGTGCCAGCAGTCCCTGGGACAGGTCGGGATACGAGCAGTACTTC.

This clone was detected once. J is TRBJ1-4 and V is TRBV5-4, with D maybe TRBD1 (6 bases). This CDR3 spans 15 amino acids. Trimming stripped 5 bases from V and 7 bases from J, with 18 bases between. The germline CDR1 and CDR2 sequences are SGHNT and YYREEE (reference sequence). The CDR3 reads CASSPDSLQGEKLFF. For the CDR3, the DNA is TGTGCCAGCAGTCCGGACAGCCTACAAGGTGAAAAACTGTTTTTT.

Here the CDR3 reads CASSLTGQGNEQYF. CDR3 DNA: TGCGCCAGCAGCCTAACGGGACAGGGAAACGAGCAGTACTTC. The chain uses TRBV5-1 and TRBJ2-7; TRBD1 aligns across 9 bases. The CDR3 has 14 amino acids. V gave up 4 bases and J gave up 5 bases; unmatched junction bases: 7. The germline V gene encodes CDR1 SGHRS and CDR2 YFSETQ. Complete variable domain (other parts from reference TRBV5-1 and TRBJ2-7): KAGVTQTPRYLIKTRGQQVTLSCSPISGHRSVSWYQQTPGQGLQFLFEYFSETQRNKGNFPGRFSGRQFSNSRSEMNVSTLELGDSALYLCASSLTGQGNEQYFGPGTRLTVT.

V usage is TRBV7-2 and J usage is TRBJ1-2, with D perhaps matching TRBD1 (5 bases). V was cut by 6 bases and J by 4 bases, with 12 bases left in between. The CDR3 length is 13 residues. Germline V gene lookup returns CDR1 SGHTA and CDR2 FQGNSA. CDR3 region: CASRGQGLYGYTF. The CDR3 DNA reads TGTGCCAGCAGGGGTCAGGGACTCTATGGCTACACCTTC.

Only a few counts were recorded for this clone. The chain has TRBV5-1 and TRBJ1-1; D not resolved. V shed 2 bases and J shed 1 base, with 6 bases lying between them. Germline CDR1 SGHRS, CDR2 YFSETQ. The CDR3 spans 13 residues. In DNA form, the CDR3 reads TGCGCCAGCAGCTTTCAGGAGAACACTGAAGCTTTCTTT. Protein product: CASSFQENTEAFF.